This record concerns one T cell receptor (beta chain) sequence. The data were obtained in a study of blood T cells in healthy people across ages. It was with a sample-barcoded 5' primer and a J-beta primer mix that a second PCR of about 7 to 12 cycles was run. Each sample provided no less than 2.5 million CDR3-containing paired-end reads. TCRdb recomputed calls from the 5' RACE reads with MiXCR, one row per CDR3 protein. The table lists 1,100,000 or so distinct CDR3 sequences, more than 40% of them singletons. CDR1 and CDR2 from the germline V gene are SGHTA and FQGTGA. The CDR3 consists of 15 residues. V lost 5 bases to trimming and J lost 7 bases, with 15 bases between them. Isolation per sample recovered at least 7 million PBMCs. Per sample, no less than 5 micrograms of total RNA were extracted.

This chain uses TRBV7-3 with TRBJ1-6; tentatively, D is TRBD1 (5 bases). This clonotype was sampled from a woman aged 55 to 70 in good health. Sequenced material: blood. The CDR3 nucleotides read TGTGCCAGCAGCATCGACGGGGCGCCCAATTCACCCCTCCACTTT. Translating it yields CASSIDGAPNSPLHF.